A single sample is the source of the 13 T cell receptor beta chains below, sequenced in a study of cytotoxic CD8 clonotypes in ibrutinib-treated CLL. Data came from immunoSEQ multiplex PCR; TCRdb stores just in-frame clones and leaves some out. The sample comprises about 130,000 clones, approximately 85% of which are singletons, and over 2% rests with the top ten. This specimen was PBMCs, taken after 24 months of ibrutinib treatment. The receptor source for this set is a human donor with chronic lymphocytic leukemia.

V and J are TRBV6-4 and TRBJ2-2, with D possibly being TRBD2 (5 bases). CDR1 is MRHNA and CDR2 is SNTAGT in the germline V gene. This CDR3 contains 15 residues. Trimming removed 6 bases from V and 0 bases from J, with 11 bases in between. CDR3 bases: TGTGCCAGCAGCTTAGGGAGTGCGAACACCGGGGAGCTGTTTTTT. It yields the protein CASSLGSANTGELFF.

This clone occurred once. The DNA for the CDR3 is TGTGCTAGTGGTTTGGTATTGGGCCAAGAGACCGGGGAGCTGTTTTTT. It is translated as CASGLVLGQETGELFF. The V gene is TRBV12-5, the J gene TRBJ2-2, with D unclear. Between the trimmed V and J ends, which lost 0 bases and 5 bases, there was a span of 13 bases. CDR1 is LGHNT and CDR2 is FRNRAP in the germline V gene. This CDR3 has 16 residues.

The chain has TRBV19 and TRBJ2-3, with D tentatively TRBD1 or TRBD2 (5 bases each). The CDR3 has 14 residues. V was clipped by 1 base and J by 6 bases, with 11 bases between them. Germline values: CDR1 LNHDA, CDR2 SQIVND (reference sequence). The CDR3 nucleotides read TGTGCCAGTAGTATAGCCCCAGGGACGGATACGCAGTATTTT. Its protein product is CASSIAPGTDTQYF.

The chain recombines TRBV11-2 with TRBJ1-2; perhaps TRBD1 as D (5 bases). The germline CDR1 and CDR2 sequences are SGHAT and FQNNGV. The CDR3 has 15 amino acids. The V end was cut by 0 bases, the J end by 6 bases, with 14 bases between. The CDR3 loop reads CASSLDLGARHGYTF. The CDR3 nucleotides are TGTGCCAGCAGCTTAGATCTCGGGGCAAGACATGGCTACACCTTC.

This clone appeared a single time. The chain carries TRBV4-2 and TRBJ1-4; 10 bases map to TRBD1. CDR1 and CDR2 (germline): LGHNA, YNFKEQ. V lost 4 bases and J lost 3; bases outside the gene matches: 11. This CDR3 is built from 18 residues. CDR3 sequence (DNA): TGTGCCAGCAGCCCCCTGACAGGGGGCGGGGTTGCTAATGAAAAACTGTTTTTT. Translation: CASSPLTGGGVANEKLFF.

This clone appeared a single time. V and J are TRBV7-9 and TRBJ1-3; D is undetermined. The CDR3 spans 16 residues. The germline gives CDR1 SEHNR, CDR2 FQNEAQ (reference sequence). Trimming shortened V by 1 base and J by 0 bases, and 10 bases separated the two germline ends. CDR3 protein: CASSLVGAHSGNTIYF. Written as DNA, the CDR3 is TGTGCCAGCAGCTTAGTAGGAGCTCACTCTGGAAACACCATATATTTT.

The chain carries TRBV7-3 and TRBJ1-2, with 7 bases identical to TRBD1. The CDR3 covers 15 residues. CDR1 is SGHTA, CDR2 FQGTGA, per germline. After removal of 5 bases from V and 6 bases from J, the junction contained 12 bases not matched to a gene. The CDR3 here is CASSAPGTDNDGYTF. In nucleotides, the CDR3 is TGTGCCAGCAGCGCCCCCGGGACAGACAATGATGGCTACACCTTC. Full variable domain (missing parts from reference TRBV7-3 and TRBJ1-2): GAGVSQTPSNKVTEKGKYVELRCDPISGHTALYWYRQSLGQGPEFLIYFQGTGAADDSGLPNDRFFAVRPEGSVSTLKIQRTERGDSAVYLCASSAPGTDNDGYTFGSGTRLTVV.

The V gene is TRBV9, the J gene TRBJ2-3; tentative D call: TRBD1 (7 bases). Germline CDR1 reads SGDLS; CDR2 reads YYNGEE. Trimming removed 2 bases from V and 2 bases from J, with 24 bases in between. The CDR3 totals 19 residues. The CDR3 bases are TGTGCCAGCAGCGTGAGACAGGGAGGAAGCGGGTTGGACACAGATACGCAGTATTTT. Its translation is CASSVRQGGSGLDTDTQYF. Variable domain in full (rest from reference TRBV9 and TRBJ2-3): DSGVTQTPKHLITATGQRVTLRCSPRSGDLSVYWYQQSLDQGLQFLIQYYNGEERAKGNILERFSAQQFPDLHSELNLSSLELGDSALYFCASSVRQGGSGLDTDTQYFGPGTRLTVL.

The chain is built from TRBV27 and TRBJ2-3; TRBD1 might be the D (6 bases). Trimming took off 11 bases at V and 6 bases at J, with 15 bases between the two ends. CDR3 length equals 12 residues. Germline CDR1 reads MNHEY; CDR2 reads SMNVEV (reference sequence). Here the CDR3 reads CASTWGPDTQYF. DNA of the CDR3: TGTGCCTCCACTTGGGGGCCCGATACGCAGTATTTT.

The chain recombines TRBV9 with TRBJ2-1, with D maybe TRBD2 (6 bases). Trimming took 0 bases from V and 0 from J, leaving 10 bases between them. Germline V gene data show CDR1 as SGDLS and CDR2 as YYNGEE. The length of the CDR3 is 16 residues. The CDR3 loop reads CASSVEVGGSYNEQFF. CDR3 nucleotides: TGTGCCAGCAGCGTAGAGGTGGGGGGCTCCTACAATGAGCAGTTCTTC. The variable domain in full, with the rest retrieved from reference TRBV9 and TRBJ2-1, is DSGVTQTPKHLITATGQRVTLRCSPRSGDLSVYWYQQSLDQGLQFLIQYYNGEERAKGNILERFSAQQFPDLHSELNLSSLELGDSALYFCASSVEVGGSYNEQFFGPGTRLTVL.

The rearrangement uses TRBV6-6 and TRBJ2-5; 8 positions match TRBD2. Germline CDR1 and CDR2: MNHNY and SVGAGI (reference sequence). The CDR3 length is 15 residues. V shed 3 bases, J shed 3 bases, and the junction held 6 bases outside the gene matches. The CDR3 spells CASSYISAGEETQYF. In nucleotides, the CDR3 is TGTGCCAGCAGTTATATATCAGCGGGGGAAGAGACCCAGTACTTC.

The rearrangement uses TRBV29-1 and TRBJ2-2, with D possibly being TRBD1 or TRBD2 (5 bases each). From germline, CDR1 is SQVTM and CDR2 ANQGSEA. This CDR3 is built from 14 residues. This CDR3 reads CAARDHLSTGELFF. The CDR3 nucleotides are TGCGCGGCCCGGGACCACCTATCCACCGGGGAGCTGTTTTTT.

The chain is built from TRBV7-2 and TRBJ2-1; D unclear. Germline CDR1 is SGHTA and CDR2 is FQGNSA. Trimming removed 2 bases from V and 6 bases from J, with 8 bases in between. The CDR3 totals 13 residues. The CDR3 coding sequence is TGTGCCAGCAGCTTATTTTCCAGCAATGAGCAGTTCTTC. Encoded protein: CASSLFSSNEQFF. Together with reference TRBV7-2 and TRBJ2-1, the CDR3 gives the full variable domain: GAGVSQSPSNKVTEKGKDVELRCDPISGHTALYWYRQSLGQGLEFLIYFQGNSAPDKSGLPSDRFSAERTGGSVSTLTIQRTQQEDSAVYLCASSLFSSNEQFFGPGTRLTVL.